This entry features one T cell receptor (beta chain) sequence. In this sample, this clone turned up a few times. There is no known antigen for this receptor. Per-base qualities were not stored, and no clone one base away is much larger. The data were taken from a study of shared clonotypes between healthy human individuals (dated by TCRdb to the early 2020s). Study-level background: A couple of women and a few men aged 18 to 49 years were included in the cohort. To increase sequencing depth and limit assay-specific biases, different laboratories used diverse techniques to prepare libraries and sequence TCR repertoires. For each donor, CD4 naive and CD4 memory were each run on three plates, CD8 naive on two plates, and CD8 memory on one plate. To estimate repertoire size and how much clonotype sharing occurs between individuals, the study deeply sequenced the blood TCR repertoires of about five healthy adults. Between about 0.9 and 10 billion PBMCs per donor were obtained by leukapheresis.

V drops 0 bases and J drops 0 bases, leaving 8 bases in between. Taken from the germline V gene, the CDR1 and CDR2 loops are ENHRY and SYGVKD. The CDR3 holds 15 amino acids from the cysteine to the phenylalanine. Only the CDR3 portion is preserved as DNA: 45 bases, with reading frame beginning at the first base. Overall study results and their limits: Naive subsets generally had larger estimated clonotype richness than memory subsets. Incomplete sequencing was indicated by rarefaction of sorted-subset datasets, despite the large sequencing depth. Across a few donors, approximately 5% of naive CD4, around 3.3% of naive CD8, roughly 2.3% of memory CD4, and approximately 0.42% of memory CD8 clonotypes were shared. Pairwise subsampling indicated that sequencing depth was expected to affect the degree of clonotype sharing among donors. Only blood was sampled, and tissue TCR repertoires likely differ from those in blood. Clonotypes shared by all four sorted-subset donors showed higher generation probabilities than non-shared clonotypes. The genetic and exposure-history diversity represented was limited by the small number of donors.

CD8 naive samples were obtained by positive selection for CCR7 among CD45RO-negative cells, yielding a CD45RA+CCR7+ population from which TemRA cells were excluded. Donors were healthy HIV-negative adults with no recently reported acute infections or vaccinations. All donors were Caucasian adults living in Nashville, Tennessee, USA. After blood collection by leukapheresis, PBMCs were isolated using Ficoll-Histopaque density gradient centrifugation and then cryopreserved in the vapor phase of liquid nitrogen. Analytical flow cytometry was used to check the purity and quantity of every magnetically sorted T cell population. From each sorted fraction, genomic DNA was isolated and quantified by UV absorbance on a Nanodrop 2000c. Using the deep immunoSEQ assay, TCR CDR3 regions were amplified from genomic DNA by multiplex PCR. Genomic DNA extracted from each cell subset was distributed evenly over all wells of several immunoSEQ 96-well plates, and each plate served as one replicate. For sorted subsets, each replicate PCR was loaded with 200 ng genomic DNA, equivalent to about 30,000 T cell genomes. Purified libraries were quantified with a Qubit 3.0 fluorometer, sized on a Bioanalyzer 2100, and re-quantified with the KAPA Library Quantification kit. Each immunoSEQ 96-well plate was sequenced on its own single-read 150-cycle Illumina NextSeq 550 flow cell. The source study handled its data this way. Because the immunoSEQ output held only junctional sequences and lacked quality scores, the filtering could not match the filtering applied to full-length reads. Sequences were annotated with PyIR, a Python wrapper for IgBLAST v1.9, and V/J genes and CDR3 were assigned using IMGT germline references. Reads were removed for weak V/J assignments (E-value above 1e-6), missing CDR3, stop codons, out-of-frame junctions, or ambiguous translated residues. V3J clonotypes were defined by identical inferred V gene, J gene, and CDR3 amino acid sequence. Percentage overlap between repertoires was computed as shared unique clonotypes divided by the size of the smaller repertoire. Three approaches were used to assess repertoire richness: RTK rarefaction, the Chao1 estimator, and Recon v2.1 estimates of unobserved clonotypes. Generation probabilities for all TCRbeta clonotypes obtained by the gDNA method from a handful of donors were computed using OLGA. TCRdb retrieved this table from immuneACCESS and kept in-frame rearrangements only. Not all clones are present; in checked studies, unresolved V genes account for under half, and no reason is known for the remainder. The DNA was the basis for D and trimming; V, J and clone size are from that table. A total of about 820,000 clones appear in this sample, 92% of them only once. Jointly, the top ten make up around 24% of the sample.

The chain is encoded by TRBV10-3 joined to TRBJ1-1, with TRBD1 as a weak D call on 5 bases. Sequences were obtained from naive CD8+ T cells sorted from blood. The cell subset or site label, read with the paper, signifies: CD45RA+CCR7+. The source of this sequence is a young man in good health. The nucleotide sequence reads TGTGCCATCAGTGAGTCCCAGGGAATGAACACTGAAGCTTTCTTT. Protein translation: CAISESQGMNTEAFF.